Listed below are T cell receptor beta chains from one sample, sequenced in a study of blood T cell repertoires in COVID-19. The data were produced by immunoSEQ multiplex PCR, yet TCRdb's version contains in-frame clones alone and is incomplete. This sample has a few hundred thousand clones, with around 88% found just once. The sequenced sample consisted of peripheral blood. All receptors derive from a woman aged 25 to 39 who had recovered from COVID-19. Each CDR3 is given with its conserved first and last residue. Fields, in order: J gene, clone size, V gene, D gene, CDR3 DNA, CDR3 protein. The D gene is left open where the match is weak. The size of a clone is reported for some rows only, either as once, few or many, or as a class for expanded clones.

j_call: TRBJ2-6
clone_size: .
v_call: TRBV27
d_call: .
cdr3_nt: TGTGCCACCCTGGGTAGTGCAGGACAGTCCCCCCTTGGGGCCAACGTCCTGACTTTC
cdr3_aa: CATLGSAGQSPLGANVLTF

j_call: TRBJ1-1
clone_size: .
v_call: TRBV2
d_call: TRBD1
cdr3_nt: TGTGCCACCAGGGGACAGCCAGGGACTGAAGCTTTCTTT
cdr3_aa: CATRGQPGTEAFF

j_call: TRBJ2-3
clone_size: .
v_call: TRBV19
d_call: .
cdr3_nt: TGTGCCAGTAGTAACGGAGCTAGCACAGATACGCAGTATTTT
cdr3_aa: CASSNGASTDTQYF

j_call: TRBJ2-7
clone_size: .
v_call: TRBV5-1
d_call: .
cdr3_nt: TGCGCCAGCAGCTTGAGAGGAGGAGGGTCCTACGAGCAGTACTTC
cdr3_aa: CASSLRGGGSYEQYF

j_call: TRBJ2-1
clone_size: once
v_call: TRBV11-2
d_call: .
cdr3_nt: TGTGCCAGCAGCTTACTAAGCGCCCACTCCTACAATGAGCAGTTCTTC
cdr3_aa: CASSLLSAHSYNEQFF

j_call: TRBJ2-1
clone_size: .
v_call: TRBV29-1
d_call: TRBD2
cdr3_nt: TGCAGCGTTGGGACTAGGAGCTCCTACAATGAGCAGTTCTTC
cdr3_aa: CSVGTRSSYNEQFF

j_call: TRBJ2-1
clone_size: .
v_call: TRBV27
d_call: .
cdr3_nt: TGTGCCAGCAGTTTAGCGGGTAACGTCAATGAGCAGTTCTTC
cdr3_aa: CASSLAGNVNEQFF

j_call: TRBJ1-6
clone_size: .
v_call: TRBV5-3
d_call: .
cdr3_nt: TGTGCCAGAAGGGGAATACAGGGAATCTCCTATAATTCACCCCTCCACTTT
cdr3_aa: CARRGIQGISYNSPLHF

j_call: TRBJ2-7
clone_size: .
v_call: TRBV18
d_call: TRBD1
cdr3_nt: TGTGCCAGCCGGCGTGCCCAGGGGGCTTACGAGCAGTACTTC
cdr3_aa: CASRRAQGAYEQYF

j_call: TRBJ2-5
clone_size: .
v_call: TRBV5-4
d_call: .
cdr3_nt: TGTGCCAGCAGCTTTTTTGGTCGTTCCGGGGACCAAGAGACCCAGTACTTC
cdr3_aa: CASSFFGRSGDQETQYF

j_call: TRBJ2-2
clone_size: .
v_call: TRBV2
d_call: .
cdr3_nt: TGTGCCAGCATTTCGGGAGTAGGGTTGGCCGGGGAGCTGTTTTTT
cdr3_aa: CASISGVGLAGELFF

j_call: TRBJ1-1
clone_size: .
v_call: TRBV5-4
d_call: TRBD1
cdr3_nt: TGTGCCAGCAGCTGGGGACAGGGATTGAACACTGAAGCTTTCTTT
cdr3_aa: CASSWGQGLNTEAFF

j_call: TRBJ1-4
clone_size: few
v_call: TRBV10-2
d_call: .
cdr3_nt: TGCGCCAGCCGGAGGAATGAAAAACTGTTTTTT
cdr3_aa: CASRRNEKLFF

j_call: TRBJ1-1
clone_size: .
v_call: TRBV28
d_call: TRBD1
cdr3_nt: TGTGCCAGCGGTGAAAGGGGGCGGATTGAAGCTTTCTTT
cdr3_aa: CASGERGRIEAFF

j_call: TRBJ2-5
clone_size: .
v_call: TRBV9
d_call: .
cdr3_nt: TGTGCCAGCAGCGTAGACAGTGGGAGGGGGGAGACCCAGTACTTC
cdr3_aa: CASSVDSGRGETQYF

j_call: TRBJ1-5
clone_size: .
v_call: TRBV28
d_call: TRBD1
cdr3_nt: TGTGCCAGCAGTTTTTCGCCGGGACAGAATCAGCCCCAGCATTTT
cdr3_aa: CASSFSPGQNQPQHF

j_call: TRBJ2-5
clone_size: .
v_call: TRBV27
d_call: TRBD2
cdr3_nt: TGTGCCAGCAGTCCGGGACTAGCCCGAGGTGTAGAGACCCAGTACTTC
cdr3_aa: CASSPGLARGVETQYF

j_call: TRBJ1-1
clone_size: .
v_call: TRBV7-2
d_call: .
cdr3_nt: TGTGCCAGCAGCTTAGGAGGAGTGAACACTGAAGCTTTCTTT
cdr3_aa: CASSLGGVNTEAFF

j_call: TRBJ2-2
clone_size: .
v_call: TRBV18
d_call: .
cdr3_nt: TGTGCCAGCTCACCAACAATCAGGTTGAGTGCGAACACCGGGGAGCTGTTTTTT
cdr3_aa: CASSPTIRLSANTGELFF

j_call: TRBJ2-1
clone_size: once
v_call: TRBV14
d_call: TRBD2
cdr3_nt: TGTGCCAGCAGCCGACCGGGACTAGTCTACAATGAGCAGTTCTTC
cdr3_aa: CASSRPGLVYNEQFF

j_call: TRBJ1-1
clone_size: .
v_call: TRBV6-5
d_call: .
cdr3_nt: TGTGCCAGCAGCCAAAGACAGAACACTGAAGCTTTCTTT
cdr3_aa: CASSQRQNTEAFF

j_call: TRBJ2-1
clone_size: .
v_call: TRBV3-1/TRBV3-2
d_call: TRBD2
cdr3_nt: TGTGCCAGCAGGGCTAGCGGATCCTACAATGAGCAGTTCTTC
cdr3_aa: CASRASGSYNEQFF

j_call: TRBJ2-7
clone_size: few
v_call: TRBV4-1
d_call: .
cdr3_nt: TGCGCCAGCAGCCAAGTTGGGAGCTACGAGCAGTACTTC
cdr3_aa: CASSQVGSYEQYF

j_call: TRBJ2-4
clone_size: .
v_call: TRBV28
d_call: TRBD2
cdr3_nt: TGTGCCAGCAGGGGACTAGCGGGAGCCAAAAACATTCAGTACTTC
cdr3_aa: CASRGLAGAKNIQYF

j_call: TRBJ1-5
clone_size: .
v_call: TRBV2
d_call: .
cdr3_nt: TGTGCCAGCAGTGATTACGGACAGCCCGTTGGTGCGCCCCAGCATTTT
cdr3_aa: CASSDYGQPVGAPQHF

j_call: TRBJ2-3
clone_size: .
v_call: TRBV12-5
d_call: .
cdr3_nt: TGTGCTAGCAGATCAGGGGATACGCAGTATTTT
cdr3_aa: CASRSGDTQYF

j_call: TRBJ2-3
clone_size: .
v_call: TRBV16
d_call: .
cdr3_nt: TGTGCCAGCAGCCAATTTGCAGGGCGGAAGGATACGCAGTATTTT
cdr3_aa: CASSQFAGRKDTQYF

j_call: TRBJ2-6
clone_size: few
v_call: TRBV14
d_call: .
cdr3_nt: TGTGCCAGCAGCCGCTACAGGGTAACAGGGGCCAACGTCCTGACTTTC
cdr3_aa: CASSRYRVTGANVLTF

j_call: TRBJ1-1
clone_size: .
v_call: TRBV29-1
d_call: TRBD1
cdr3_nt: TGCAGCGTTGCGACAGGGCAAGCTTTCTTT
cdr3_aa: CSVATGQAFF

j_call: TRBJ2-5
clone_size: .
v_call: TRBV6-5
d_call: .
cdr3_nt: TGTGCCAGCAGCCGGACAGGAGGGGCCCAAGAGACCCAGTACTTC
cdr3_aa: CASSRTGGAQETQYF

j_call: TRBJ2-3
clone_size: .
v_call: TRBV7-3
d_call: TRBD2
cdr3_nt: TGTGCCAGCAGCTTAGGACGGGGTGGCGGGAGTAACCAAGATACGCAGTATTTT
cdr3_aa: CASSLGRGGGSNQDTQYF

j_call: TRBJ1-1
clone_size: .
v_call: TRBV2
d_call: .
cdr3_nt: TGTGCCAGCAGTGAAGCCCCGGGACTGATGAACACTGAAGCTTTCTTT
cdr3_aa: CASSEAPGLMNTEAFF

j_call: TRBJ2-7
clone_size: .
v_call: TRBV3-1/TRBV3-2
d_call: .
cdr3_nt: TGTGCCAGCAGCCACCTAGACAGGAGCTCCTACGAGCAGTACTTC
cdr3_aa: CASSHLDRSSYEQYF

j_call: TRBJ2-7
clone_size: .
v_call: TRBV28
d_call: .
cdr3_nt: TGTGCCCACCGCAGGAGGGGCGGGTACGAGCAGTACTTC
cdr3_aa: CAHRRRGGYEQYF

j_call: TRBJ1-1
clone_size: .
v_call: TRBV6-5
d_call: .
cdr3_nt: TGTGCCAGCACCGAAAGGGGTGAAGCTTTCTTT
cdr3_aa: CASTERGEAFF